One T cell receptor beta chain is described in this entry. Its antigen remains unidentified. The primer mix had 60 Vbeta and 13 Jbeta primers. In the authors' workflow: Among the unique TCR beta chains that a later analysis counted, about 81 million in all, roughly 9.9 million were shared. Only in-frame clones appear in the TCRdb table, and some are missing; sequencing was by immunoSEQ multiplex PCR. The DNA was the basis for D and trimming; V, J and clone size are from that table. The sample yields 100,000 to 150,000 clones, about 71% seen once. The sample belongs to a study of cytomegalovirus exposure and HLA in healthy donors. Findings and limits, study-wide: Reports indicate that TCR beta sequences accurately predicted the HLA-A and HLA-B alleles of most subjects. In a later analysis, an Asian-associated ancestry cluster reportedly showed fewer N-insertions than the approximately 620-donor mean. What a later analysis showed was that several of the most significant clusters appeared linked to common viral pathogens.

V shed 6 bases, J shed 2 bases, and the junction held 7 bases outside the gene matches. Germline CDR1 is LNHDA and CDR2 is SQIVND (reference sequence). The CDR3 spans 15 residues. The receptor was derived from an older woman in good health and CMV-seropositive. This chain joins TRBV19 and TRBJ2-7; 10 bases match TRBD2. What was sequenced was PBMCs. The CDR3 spells CASRPGLAGAYEQYF. CDR3 DNA sequence: TGTGCCAGTAGACCCGGTCTAGCGGGGGCCTACGAGCAGTACTTC.